The next 26 T cell receptor beta chains were all read from a single sample in a study of cytomegalovirus exposure and HLA in healthy donors. Vbeta (60) and Jbeta (13) primers were used in the PCR. Here immunoSEQ multiplex PCR was the method, and the copy in TCRdb shows in-frame clones only, minus some. The sample carries roughly 140,000 clones, 77% recorded once. Sample: PBMCs. These TCRs come from a woman between 50 and 59 years old in good health and CMV-seronegative.

J is TRBJ2-3 and V is TRBV7-2; D perhaps matches TRBD2 (5 bases). Germline CDR1 and CDR2: SGHTA and FQGNSA. The CDR3 covers 15 residues. V lost 2 bases and J 6 bases, leaving 15 bases between the germline ends. CDR3 DNA sequence: TGTGCCAGCAGCTTAAATAGGGATAGCGCTGATACGCAGTATTTT. This codes for CASSLNRDSADTQYF.

J is TRBJ2-7 and V is TRBV14; D gene uncertain. Germline V lookup: CDR1 SGHDN, CDR2 FVKESK. The CDR3 has 11 residues. V lost 3 bases, J lost 3 bases, and 3 bases lay in between. The CDR3 coding sequence is TGTGCCAGCAGCCATAACTACGAGCAGTACTTC. It specifies CASSHNYEQYF.

The sample holds a few counts of this clone. V and J are TRBV5-1 and TRBJ2-1; 9 bases match TRBD1. The CDR3 covers 15 residues. Germline trimming cut 6 bases from V and 11 bases from J; bases unmatched to any gene: 15. Germline CDR1 and CDR2: SGHRS and YFSETQ. The DNA of the CDR3 is TGCGCCAGCATCCTCGGCCCGGGACAGGGTCCCCAGCAGTTCTTC. Its translation: CASILGPGQGPQQFF. The entire variable domain, with the rest obtained from reference TRBV5-1 and TRBJ2-1, is as follows: KAGVTQTPRYLIKTRGQQVTLSCSPISGHRSVSWYQQTPGQGLQFLFEYFSETQRNKGNFPGRFSGRQFSNSRSEMNVSTLELGDSALYLCASILGPGQGPQQFFGPGTRLTVL.

V gene TRBV9 combines with J gene TRBJ1-5; no clear D. Germline loops: CDR1 SGDLS, CDR2 YYNGEE. V lost 0 bases, J lost 2 bases, and 6 bases lay in between. CDR3 length: 14 residues. Here the CDR3 reads CASSVGHRNQPQHF. The DNA for the CDR3 is TGTGCCAGCAGCGTAGGTCATCGCAATCAGCCCCAGCATTTT.

This chain connects TRBV5-8 to TRBJ1-2, with a possible D match to TRBD1 (6 bases). V lost 1 base to trimming and J lost 2 bases, with 18 bases between them. Per germline, CDR1 SGHTS and CDR2 YDEGEE. The CDR3 is 17 residues long. The CDR3 nucleotides read TGTGCCAGCAGCTTGCACCAGGGGTCCTTGATCAACTATGGCTACACCTTC. Translated: CASSLHQGSLINYGYTF.

This clone came up once. The rearrangement uses TRBV5-1 and TRBJ1-2; no reliable D call. Trimming shortened V by 7 bases and J by 4 bases, and 17 bases separated the two germline ends. The CDR3 extends over 14 amino acids. Germline V gene sequence: CDR1 SGHRS, CDR2 YFSETQ. The CDR3 DNA reads as TGCGCCAGCGCTTGGGGTACCGGGAGCTATGGCTACACCTTC. It translates to CASAWGTGSYGYTF.

The chain joins TRBV2 to TRBJ2-5; 8 bases align to TRBD2. The CDR3 length is 14 residues. The V segment lost 10 bases and the J segment 0 bases; nucleotides outside the gene matches: 7. Germline CDR1 is SNHLY and CDR2 is FYNNEI. The CDR3 is CATTWRGDQETQYF. CDR3 DNA sequence: TGTGCCACCACTTGGCGGGGGGACCAAGAGACCCAGTACTTC.

The chain recombines TRBV7-6 with TRBJ2-2; D unresolved. Trimming cost V 4 bases and J 13 bases, with 16 bases left between them. CDR1 and CDR2 (germline): SGHVS, FNYEAQ. The CDR3 covers 13 residues. The CDR3 loop is CASSSIPGSLLFF. The CDR3 coding sequence is TGTGCCAGCAGCTCGATTCCAGGCTCGCTGCTGTTTTTT. Variable domain in full (rest from reference TRBV7-6 and TRBJ2-2): GAGVSQSPRYKVTKRGQDVALRCDPISGHVSLYWYRQALGQGPEFLTYFNYEAQQDKSGLPNDRFSAERPEGSISTLTIQRTEQRDSAMYRCASSSIPGSLLFFGEGSRLTVL.

CDR3 in amino acids: CASSLGGGQSYNSPLHF. CDR3 nucleotide sequence: TGTGCCAGCAGCCTCGGCGGGGGGCAGTCCTATAATTCACCCCTCCACTTT. This chain connects TRBV27 to TRBJ1-6; weak D call: TRBD1 (6 bases). Between the trimmed V and J ends, which lost 6 bases and 1 base, there was a span of 16 bases. Germline CDR1 and CDR2: MNHEY and SMNVEV (reference sequence). This CDR3 is 17 amino acids long.

The V call is TRBV5-1, the J call TRBJ2-3; TRBD2 matches at 15 bases. Germline V gives CDR1 SGHRS, CDR2 YFSETQ. V gave up 4 bases and J gave up 5 bases; unmatched junction bases: 11. The CDR3 has 18 amino acids. In nucleotides, the CDR3 is TGCGCCAGCAGCGGGACTAGCGGGGGGTTCCCCGGAGGAGATACGCAGTATTTT. Amino acids: CASSGTSGGFPGGDTQYF.

This chain uses TRBV23-1 with TRBJ1-5; no reliable D call. TRBV23-1 is noted as an ORF with a role that remains uncertain. Trimming left V 0 bases short and J 7 bases short, with 19 bases between. The CDR3 spans 17 residues. The CDR3 region is CASSQSRKMGARQPQHF. In DNA form, the CDR3 reads TGCGCCAGCAGTCAATCGAGGAAAATGGGAGCCAGACAGCCCCAGCATTTT.

This clone was counted once. The chain uses TRBV6-6 and TRBJ2-7; D gene ambiguous. Germline values: CDR1 MNHNY, CDR2 SVGAGI (reference sequence). There are 14 residues in the CDR3. Between the trimmed V and J ends, which lost 2 bases and 0 bases, there was a span of 8 bases. The DNA of the CDR3 is TGTGCCAGCAGTTACACGACTCCCTCCTACGAGCAGTACTTC. Encoded protein: CASSYTTPSYEQYF.

In regard to this clone: The sample has other DNA sequences that encode this CDR3 too. The J gene is TRBJ1-4, the V gene TRBV18, with a tentative D call TRBD1 (5 bases). This CDR3 is built from 14 residues. Trimming pared 2 bases from V and 8 bases from J, leaving 12 bases between. Looked up from germline, CDR1 is KGHSH and CDR2 is LQKENI. The chain's CDR3 is CASSPLQGEEKLFF. The DNA for the CDR3 is TGTGCCAGCTCACCATTGCAAGGGGAAGAAAAACTGTTTTTT.

In DNA, the CDR3 is TGTGCCAGCAGTCGTACAGGGGACACCGGGGAGCTGTTTTTT. Protein: CASSRTGDTGELFF. This chain links TRBV6-5 with TRBJ2-2; 7 bases agree with TRBD1. V shed 5 bases, J shed 3 bases, and the junction held 3 bases outside the gene matches. CDR1 MNHEY and CDR2 SVGAGI come from the germline V gene. The CDR3 is 14 amino acids.

This chain joins TRBV9 and TRBJ2-5; 8 bases map to TRBD1. V shed 0 bases, J shed 4 bases, and the junction held 5 bases outside the gene matches. The CDR3 spans 15 residues. The germline V gene encodes CDR1 SGDLS and CDR2 YYNGEE. The CDR3 DNA sequence: TGTGCCAGCAGCGTAGACCCAGGGGGCCTAGAGACCCAGTACTTC. Encoded protein: CASSVDPGGLETQYF. The full variable domain, rest sourced from reference TRBV9 and TRBJ2-5, is DSGVTQTPKHLITATGQRVTLRCSPRSGDLSVYWYQQSLDQGLQFLIQYYNGEERAKGNILERFSAQQFPDLHSELNLSSLELGDSALYFCASSVDPGGLETQYFGPGTRLLVL.

This rearrangement joins TRBV19 to TRBJ2-7, with 8 positions matching TRBD1. The CDR3 has 14 residues. Germline CDR1 is LNHDA and CDR2 is SQIVND (reference sequence). V lost 5 bases, J lost 3 bases, and 6 bases stayed unmatched. CDR3 DNA: TGTGCCAGTAGTCGACAGGGGCAAGTCTACGAGCAGTACTTC. Protein product: CASSRQGQVYEQYF. Complete variable domain (other parts from reference TRBV19 and TRBJ2-7): DGGITQSPKYLFRKEGQNVTLSCEQNLNHDAMYWYRQDPGQGLRLIYYSQIVNDFQKGDIAEGYSVSREKKESFPLTVTSAQKNPTAFYLCASSRQGQVYEQYFGPGTRLTVT.

The chain recombines TRBV19 with TRBJ1-6; D may be TRBD1 (6 bases). The CDR3 loop spans 16 amino acids. The germline gives CDR1 LNHDA, CDR2 SQIVND (reference sequence). Trimming pared 2 bases from V and 6 bases from J, leaving 14 bases between. Written as DNA, the CDR3 is TGTGCCAGTAGTATATCCCGGACAGCGCGTAATTCACCCCTCCACTTT. Its protein is CASSISRTARNSPLHF.

The gene calls are TRBV28 and TRBJ1-2, with a weak D call TRBD1 (5 bases). Trimming removed 2 bases at V and 0 bases at J, with 10 bases between. This CDR3 spans 15 amino acids. Germline V gene lookup returns CDR1 MDHEN and CDR2 SYDVKM. DNA for the CDR3: TGTGCCAGCAGTTTAGTGGGGGGGACTAACTATGGCTACACCTTC. As protein: CASSLVGGTNYGYTF.

The chain links TRBV10-3 to TRBJ2-1; D perhaps matches TRBD1 (6 bases). Between the trimmed V and J ends, which lost 7 bases and 5 bases, there was a span of 12 bases. CDR1 ENHRY and CDR2 SYGVKD come from the germline V gene. The CDR3 runs to 13 residues. Here the CDR3 reads CAINPGHNNEQFF. The CDR3 bases are TGTGCCATCAACCCGGGACACAACAATGAGCAGTTCTTC.

The rearrangement links TRBV19 to TRBJ1-1; D not certain. CDR3 length: 13 residues. Trimming cost V 4 bases and J 4 bases, with 10 bases left between them. CDR1 is LNHDA, CDR2 SQIVND, per germline (reference sequence). The CDR3 sequence: CASSRFRGTEAFF. Here the CDR3 DNA reads TGTGCCAGTAGTAGGTTTAGAGGCACTGAAGCTTTCTTT.

V usage is TRBV11-2 and J usage is TRBJ1-2; 7 bases map to TRBD1. The germline CDR1 and CDR2 sequences are SGHAT and FQNNGV. Trimming removed 4 bases from V and 3 bases from J; junction bases left unmatched: 2. The CDR3 loop spans 13 amino acids. CDR3 protein: CASSYDRDYGYTF. DNA for the CDR3: TGTGCCAGCAGCTATGACAGGGACTATGGCTACACCTTC.

The J gene is TRBJ2-3, the V gene TRBV29-1; a weak D match, TRBD1 (6 bases). Trimming stripped 6 bases from V and 4 bases from J, with 11 bases between. Germline V gene lookup returns CDR1 SQVTM and CDR2 ANQGSEA. The CDR3 totals 12 residues. As DNA, the CDR3 is TGCAGCGTCCGCAGGGGTGCAGATACGCAGTATTTT. Translating gives CSVRRGADTQYF.

This chain links TRBV16 with TRBJ1-5, with 8 bases fitting TRBD1. Per the germline V gene, CDR1 is KGHSY and CDR2 is FQNENV. This CDR3 spans 15 amino acids. J lost 0 bases, V lost 6 bases, and 4 bases had no gene match. DNA of the CDR3: TGTGCCAGCAGGGACAGGGCCTATAGCAATCAGCCCCAGCATTTT. Translation: CASRDRAYSNQPQHF.

This clone has only a few counts. Written as DNA, the CDR3 is TGTGCCAGTAGTATCGTGGGGGGGACTTACGAGCAGTACTTC. This encodes CASSIVGGTYEQYF. This chain links TRBV19 with TRBJ2-7, with TRBD2 matching 7 bases. The CDR3 is 14 residues long. The trim removed 3 bases at V and 4 bases at J, leaving 6 bases unmatched. Looked up from germline, CDR1 is LNHDA and CDR2 is SQIVND (reference sequence).

This clone came up a few times. The chain is built from TRBV9 and TRBJ1-5; D might be TRBD1 (5 bases). Germline assignment: CDR1 SGDLS and CDR2 YYNGEE. The V and J ends lost 4 bases and 6 bases respectively, with 14 bases between them. The CDR3 has 14 residues. CDR3 loop: CASSRGGYSQPQHF. In DNA form, the CDR3 reads TGTGCCAGCAGCCGCGGGGGGTACAGTCAGCCCCAGCATTTT. The full variable domain, completed using reference TRBV9 and TRBJ1-5, is DSGVTQTPKHLITATGQRVTLRCSPRSGDLSVYWYQQSLDQGLQFLIQYYNGEERAKGNILERFSAQQFPDLHSELNLSSLELGDSALYFCASSRGGYSQPQHFGDGTRLSIL.

The J gene is TRBJ2-3, the V gene TRBV7-3, with 10 bases aligning to TRBD2. Losses at the gene ends were 5 bases for V and 3 bases for J; bases not matched to a gene: 5. The germline CDR1 and CDR2 sequences are SGHTA and FQGTGA. CDR3 length: 15 amino acids. CDR3 in amino acids: CASSPQGLATDTQYF. CDR3 nucleotide sequence: TGTGCCAGCAGCCCCCAGGGACTAGCGACAGATACGCAGTATTTT.